This TCR beta chain appears in the sequencing data of a study of blood T cell repertoires in COVID-19 (TCRdb year 2020). A note on the overall study: Collaborator samples came from the United States, Italy and Spain and covered acute and convalescent phases of COVID-19. The repertoires were made available in a free public database intended to serve as a resource for research on the immune response to SARS-CoV-2. Nearly every sample came with metadata listing a de-identified subject ID, COVID-19 status, age in years and sex. Samples were obtained from the ongoing ImmuneRACE study (first 160 participants) and from some 1,200 subjects provided by 6 global collaborators. Subjects who had been exposed to COVID-19, were actively infected with it, or had recovered from it provided the deeply sampled blood TCRbeta repertoires that made up the dataset. HLA class I and class II types, where available, came from metadata supplied by the sample provider rather than from assay-based typing. The material from the prospective study consisted of cDNA or gDNA derived from T cells, B-cell-depleted T cells, or PBMCs. Findings and caveats that apply to the study as a whole: Clinical and demographic metadata were provided uncurated, with the amount varying by source and participant.

The collaborating institutions used their own protocols to collect whole blood in K2EDTA tubes. For TCRbeta analysis, collaborators shipped samples as frozen whole blood, isolated PBMCs, or DNA extracted from either of those sample types. With respect to this clone: Its specific antigen is unknown. No much larger clone is present one base from it, and per-base qualities are unavailable.

The immunoSEQ Assay, a bias-controlled multiplex PCR, was used to amplify TCRbeta CDR3 regions from genomic DNA. The study's own analysis went as follows. Within the assay, amplification of reference gene primers was used to estimate how many nucleated cells each sample contained. To quantify the absolute abundance of each unique TCRbeta CDR3 rearrangement, sequence reads were collapsed and filtered. For each sample, productive Simpson clonality was calculated by taking the square root of Simpson's diversity index across productive rearrangements. TCRdb obtained this table from immuneACCESS and retained in-frame rearrangements with V and J assigned. These tables miss some clones; where compared with another copy, unresolved V genes account for less than half of the shortfall, and the remainder is unexplained. The V and J calls and clone size come from that table; D and trimming were worked out from the DNA. The sample data list some 130,000 clones, and less than 90% of these were observed just once. The top ten clonotypes cover more than 1.5% of the sample.

Counted from cysteine to phenylalanine, this CDR3 has 15 amino acids. The sequence is cut down to CDR3 DNA, 45 bases in frame from base 1. Sequences SNHLY (CDR1) and FYNNEI (CDR2) are obtained from the germline V gene. The germline V and J ends show losses of 5 bases and 5 bases respectively, and no gene match explains 7 bases of the junction. This TCR was sampled from an older man with acute or convalescent COVID-19. The specimen sequenced was peripheral blood. The chain is encoded by TRBV2 joined to TRBJ2-5; 11 central bases correspond to TRBD2. The CDR3 protein: CASSSQLAGVETQYF. In nucleotides, the sequence is TGTGCCAGCAGTTCCCAACTAGCGGGGGTGGAGACCCAGTACTTC.